This T cell receptor beta chain originates from a study of blood T cells in healthy people across ages. Study overall: Per two T cells, about one barcoded beta molecule was captured through template switching. Study outcomes and limitations: With donor CMV status unknown, expanded clonotype changes were possibly confounded.

Every sample gave at least 5 micrograms of total RNA when it was extracted. A sample-barcoded 5' primer and a J-beta primer mix were used in a second PCR of about 6 to 12 cycles. Every sample returned 2.5 million or more CDR3-containing paired-end reads. TCRdb fed the 5' RACE reads into MiXCR, producing one record per CDR3 protein. The table includes hundreds of thousands of distinct CDR3 sequences, more than 45% detected once. On this clonotype itself: The antigen is unknown.

Looked up from germline, CDR1 is SGHRS and CDR2 is YFSETQ. V lost 1 base to trimming and J lost 0 bases, with 14 bases between them. The length of the CDR3 is 16 residues. The rearrangement uses TRBV5-1 and TRBJ2-7; a possible D gene is TRBD2 (5 bases). The sample was blood. The TCR sequence derives from a woman older than 75 in good health. CDR3 sequence: CASSLYLAGSSYEQYF. As DNA, the CDR3 is TGCGCCAGCAGCTTGTATCTCGCGGGTAGCTCCTACGAGCAGTACTTC.